Presented here are 7 T cell receptor beta chains from one specimen sequenced in a study of T cells in women clearing cervical HPV infection. Profiling relied on immunoSEQ multiplex PCR, and the TCRdb table lists in-frame clones only, not all of them. The sample's table shows about 36,000 clones. The sample was blood buffy coat. The origin of the receptors is a woman between 18 and 70 years old with a cervical HPV16 infection that either progressed to CIN3+ or cleared (not recorded which).

About this clone itself: The CDR3 is cut off 3 residues early in the read; its end comes from the germline J gene. V is TRBV6-1 and J is TRBJ2-3, with TRBD2 matching 7 bases. V lost 1 base and J lost 8; bases outside the gene matches: 9. CDR1 is MNHNS, CDR2 SASEGT, per germline. The length of the CDR3 is 15 residues. This chain's CDR3 is CASSEGREGRGTQYF. The DNA read from the CDR3 is TGTGCCAGCAGTGAAGGCCGCGAAGGGAGGGGTACG.

Regarding this clone: The read terminates 3 residues before the CDR3 end, so the remaining end is supplied by the germline J gene. The chain is built from TRBV18 and TRBJ2-4, with 9 bases aligning to TRBD1. Germline V gene sequence: CDR1 KGHSH, CDR2 LQKENI. The CDR3 sequence is 16 residues long. The CDR3 protein is CASSPGGQGLDYGQYF. The DNA read from the CDR3 is TGTGCCAGCTCACCCGGGGGACAGGGTCTCGACTATGGT.

As regards this clone: The read terminates 3 residues ahead of where the CDR3 ends, so the germline J gene completes it. The chain couples TRBV18 to TRBJ1-1, with D possibly matching TRBD1 (6 bases). Trimming left V 2 bases short and J 5 bases short, with 15 bases between. The germline CDR1 and CDR2 sequences are KGHSH and LQKENI. The CDR3 runs to 15 residues. The part of the CDR3 DNA that was read is TGTGCCAGCTCACCAACAACAGGGAGAGGGACTGAA. Protein sequence: CASSPTTGRGTE. Given in full, the CDR3 is CASSPTTGRGTEAFF.

The part of the CDR3 DNA that was read is TGCAGCGTCCAGACAGGGGGCGGTAATGAAAAA. Amino acids: CSVQTGGGNEK. In full, the CDR3 reads CSVQTGGGNEKLFF. The chain employs TRBV29-1 and TRBJ1-4; 10 bases map to TRBD1. Coverage ceases 3 residues before the CDR3 finishes, and the germline J gene fills in the end. This CDR3 spans 14 amino acids. J lost 4 bases, V lost 6 bases, and 5 bases had no gene match. The germline V gene encodes CDR1 SQVTM and CDR2 ANQGSEA.

To note about this clone: From the germline J gene comes the end of the CDR3, since the read stops 3 residues before it. The chain recombines TRBV7-2 with TRBJ1-1, with D possibly TRBD1 on 5 matching bases. The V end lost 2 bases, the J end lost 1 base, and 11 bases lay between the germline ends. This CDR3 contains 15 residues. Per the germline V gene, CDR1 is SGHTA and CDR2 is FQGNSA. The CDR3 loop reads CASSLKSTANTEAFF. The covered CDR3 bases are TGTGCCAGCAGCTTAAAGTCGACAGCGAACACTGAA.

CDR3 residues: CSALPTGGPMETQYF. CDR3 DNA (partial): TGCAGTGCTCTACCGACGGGGGGGCCGATGGAGACC. The J gene is TRBJ2-5, the V gene TRBV20-1; 8 positions match TRBD2. The read finishes 3 residues shy of the CDR3 end, and the germline J gene is used to complete it. The ends lost 5 bases at V and 5 bases at J; junction bases unmatched: 13. The CDR3 consists of 15 residues. Germline V gives CDR1 DFQATT, CDR2 SNEGSKA (reference sequence).

On this clone: The read ends 3 residues before the CDR3 terminus; that terminus is restored from the germline J gene. V is TRBV10-2 and J is TRBJ1-2, with 10 nucleotides matching TRBD1. Germline V lookup: CDR1 WSHSY, CDR2 SAAADI. The length of the CDR3 is 14 residues. Trimming took 0 bases from V and 7 from J; bases not matched to a gene: 2. The part of the CDR3 DNA that was read is TGCGCCAGCAGTGAGTCGTGGGACAGGGGTGGC. Its translation: CASSESWDRGG. In full, the CDR3 is CASSESWDRGGYTF.